The source of this T cell receptor (beta chain) is a study of T cells in localized non-small cell lung cancer. Turning to this clone: No antigen is known for it. The DNA is omitted, as the CDR3 cannot be located on it reliably, and the CDR3 follows TCRdb's listing.

Overall study results and limits: Heterogeneity remains possible because sequencing was limited to only one tumor region. There were a median roughly 59 of the top 100 tumor clones appearing in adjacent lung. Adjacent uninvolved lung had the highest clonality, suggesting focused antigen responses. Density of T cells in blood, when higher, went with longer overall survival.

Assay used: immunoSEQ multiplex PCR; TCRdb lists only in-frame clones, some missing. Among approximately 1,300 clones listed, 30% to 40% were seen once. The CDR3 totals 14 residues, both ends included. The germline V gene encodes CDR1 SQVTM and CDR2 ANQGSEA. The rearrangement joins TRBV29-1 to TRBJ2-7; TRBD2 is the table's D call, not checked against the DNA. The source is a male donor at least 60 years old with stage III lung adenocarcinoma. The sample here was lung tumor tissue, taken before any cancer treatment. This CDR3 reads CSVGGEAGGYEQYF.